The 27 T cell receptor beta chains below were found in one sample sequenced in a study of vaccination and CD4 T cells after COVID-19. The assay that was used to sequence DNA from cultured CD4+ T cells was the Oncomine TCR Beta short-read assay. TCRdb processed the PCR reads anew with MiXCR; each CDR3 protein has one entry. The table shows 13,000 or so distinct CDR3 sequences, with roughly 45% occurring only once. Specified treatment: roughly ten-day PBMC culture with coronavirus spike peptide pools or control peptides (ViraFEST assay). Their target antigens are unknown. The input for sequencing was CD4+ T cells from blood, cultured in vitro, taken after SARS-CoV-2 vaccination. These receptors were obtained from a human donor who had recovered from COVID-19.

This clonotype was recorded once. The genes are TRBV28 and TRBJ2-5, with 11 bases aligning to TRBD2. The CDR3 loop spans 19 amino acids. The germline V gene encodes CDR1 MDHEN and CDR2 SYDVKM. J was trimmed by 3 bases and V by 6 bases; bases with no gene match: 18. CDR3 nucleotide sequence: TGTGCCAGCAGGGGGGAGACGGGGACTAGCGGACAAGAAAAAGAGACCCAGTACTTC. This translates into CASRGETGTSGQEKETQYF.

As to this clonotype: One end of the junction varies from germline; a read error may be responsible. The gene calls are TRBV6-1 and TRBJ1-4; D not certain. The CDR3 runs 15 residues. The germline gives CDR1 MNHNS, CDR2 SASEGT. The CDR3 loop reads CASSEAEALNEKLSF. CDR3 DNA: TGTGCCAGCAGTGAAGCGGAGGCCCTTAATGAAAAACTGTCTTTT.

The V gene is TRBV20-1, the J gene TRBJ1-2; the D is unclear. In germline, CDR1 is DFQATT, CDR2 SNEGSKA (reference sequence). This CDR3 has 14 amino acids. V lost 3 bases and J 1 base, leaving 12 bases between the germline ends. CDR3 loop: CSASYRIYNYGYTF. The CDR3 bases are TGCAGTGCTAGCTACCGGATTTATAACTATGGCTACACCTTC.

In this sample, this clonotype turned up a few times. The rearrangement uses TRBV15 and TRBJ2-5; TRBD2 might be the D (6 bases). The CDR3 covers 16 residues. V shed 0 bases and J shed 2 bases, with 13 bases lying between them. CDR1 and CDR2 (germline): LNHNV, YYDKDF (reference sequence). CDR3 bases: TGTGCCACCAGCAGAGATAACGGGGGAGGACAAGAGACCCAGTACTTC. It translates to CATSRDNGGGQETQYF.

This clonotype was counted between two and nine times. The genes are TRBV20-1 and TRBJ1-4; weak D call: TRBD1 (6 bases). The V and J ends lost 3 bases and 7 bases respectively, with 15 bases between them. CDR3 length equals 14 residues. The germline V gene has CDR1 DFQATT and CDR2 SNEGSKA (reference sequence). The CDR3 here is CSARDSRGFEKLFF. The CDR3 DNA reads TGCAGTGCTAGGGACAGTCGCGGGTTTGAAAAACTGTTTTTT.

The rearrangement joins TRBV12-3 or TRBV12-4 to TRBJ2-7; D remains ambiguous. The length of the CDR3 is 12 residues. The V end lost 6 bases, the J end lost 4 bases, and 10 bases lay between the germline ends. Written as DNA, the CDR3 is TGTGCCAGCAGCCGAAGTGGATACGAGCAGTACTTC. It specifies CASSRSGYEQYF.

This clonotype was counted only a few times. V usage is TRBV7-2 and J usage is TRBJ2-2; TRBD1 is a possible D gene (5 bases). With 2 bases removed from V and 3 bases from J, the gap between germline ends came to 7 bases. This CDR3 is 14 amino acids long. Per germline, CDR1 SGHTA and CDR2 FQGNSA. The CDR3: CASSLSRDTGELFF. CDR3 coding DNA: TGTGCCAGCAGCTTAAGCAGGGACACCGGGGAGCTGTTTTTT.

Note on this clonotype: This may come from a read error, since a much larger clone is one base off. The chain couples TRBV7-9 to TRBJ2-1, with TRBD2 as a possible D gene (5 bases). Looked up from germline, CDR1 is SEHNR and CDR2 is FQNEAQ (reference sequence). This CDR3 is built from 12 residues. V was pared by 7 bases and J by 7 bases, with 11 bases between. The CDR3 region is CASTQWENEQFF. The CDR3 bases are TGTGCCAGCACCCAGTGGGAGAATGAGCAGTTCTTC.

This clonotype was seen just once. This chain links TRBV28 with TRBJ2-5, with D possibly being TRBD2 (7 bases). This CDR3 is built from 13 residues. The ends were cut back, 9 bases at V and 5 bases at J, with 16 bases in the middle. Germline CDR1 MDHEN, CDR2 SYDVKM. CDR3 coding DNA: TGTGCCAGTTCCATGGGGGGGGCTGAGACCCAGTACTTC. Translated: CASSMGGAETQYF.

This clonotype occurred a few times. V is TRBV20-1 and J is TRBJ2-2, with 7 bases identical to TRBD2. V was clipped by 6 bases and J by 6 bases; unmatched bases: 10. The CDR3 has 14 residues. Germline values: CDR1 DFQATT, CDR2 SNEGSKA (reference sequence). The CDR3 spells CSATSGNFAGELFF. The CDR3 DNA is TGCAGTGCAACGAGCGGGAATTTCGCCGGGGAGCTGTTTTTT.

A few counts support this clonotype. V is TRBV6-1 and J is TRBJ1-5; 7 positions agree with TRBD1. Looked up from germline, CDR1 is MNHNS and CDR2 is SASEGT. The length of the CDR3 is 13 residues. J was trimmed by 3 bases and V by 6 bases; bases with no gene match: 2. The CDR3 is CASSGTDNQPQHF. In DNA form, the CDR3 reads TGTGCCAGCAGCGGGACAGACAATCAGCCCCAGCATTTT.

This rearrangement joins TRBV19 to TRBJ1-2, with D possibly matching TRBD1 (6 bases). Per germline, CDR1 LNHDA and CDR2 SQIVND (reference sequence). V lost 6 bases and J lost 3, with 29 bases in between. The CDR3 has 19 residues. The CDR3 reads CASSSPSIFSGDHDYGYTF. In DNA, the CDR3 is TGTGCCAGTAGCTCACCAAGTATTTTTTCAGGGGATCACGACTATGGCTACACCTTC.

This sequence joins TRBV21-1 and TRBJ1-2; the DNA was not used to check the table's D call, TRBD1. TRBV21-1 is a recognized pseudogene. CDR3 length: 13 residues. The CDR3 DNA reads as TGTGCCAGCGACTGGCACAGGATAAATGGCTACACCTTC. It translates to CASDWHRINGYTF.

This chain joins TRBV24-1 and TRBJ2-7; 8 positions agree with TRBD2. Per the germline V gene, CDR1 is KGHDR and CDR2 is SFDVKD. The V and J ends lost 9 bases and 4 bases, in that order; junction bases with no gene match: 7. The CDR3 consists of 13 residues. The CDR3, as DNA: TGTGCCACCGGAAGAGCGGGAGAGTACGAGCAGTACTTC. Translation: CATGRAGEYEQYF.

V usage is TRBV11-1 and J usage is TRBJ2-5, with 8 positions matching TRBD2. The CDR3 spans 15 residues. Per germline, CDR1 SGHAT and CDR2 FQDESV (reference sequence). The V gene end was trimmed by 4 bases and the J gene end by 0 bases; junction bases not matched to a gene: 4. The CDR3 region has the DNA TGTGCCAGCAGCTCGGGACTAGGCAACCAAGAGACCCAGTACTTC. It specifies CASSSGLGNQETQYF.

This chain links TRBV20-1 with TRBJ1-2; D gene uncertain. V gave up 5 bases and J gave up 2 bases, with 9 bases separating them. This CDR3 spans 12 amino acids. The germline V gene encodes CDR1 DFQATT and CDR2 SNEGSKA (reference sequence). In nucleotides, the CDR3 is TGCAGTGCTCCTAAAGGAAACTATGGCTACACCTTC. Translating gives CSAPKGNYGYTF.

The chain carries TRBV7-8 and TRBJ2-3; D gene ambiguous. The CDR3 extends over 13 amino acids. The V end lost 4 bases, the J end lost 0 bases, and 5 bases lay between the germline ends. Germline lookup yields CDR1 SGHVS and CDR2 FQNEAQ. The CDR3 loop is CASSYDSTDTQYF. The CDR3, as DNA: TGTGCCAGCAGCTACGACAGCACAGATACGCAGTATTTT.

V usage is TRBV30 and J usage is TRBJ1-3, with TRBD1 as a possible D gene (5 bases). Germline CDR1 GTSNPN, CDR2 SVGIG (reference sequence). CDR3 length equals 19 residues. V lost 0 bases, J lost 3 bases, and 24 bases lay in between. CDR3 amino acids: CAWSVTEGRVIRGGNTIYF. CDR3 in DNA: TGTGCCTGGAGTGTAACGGAGGGGCGGGTGATACGTGGTGGAAACACCATATATTTT.

The chain combines TRBV19 with TRBJ1-1; D is ambiguous. V was shortened by 0 bases and J by 3 bases, with 2 bases between the two germline ends. Germline CDR1 is LNHDA and CDR2 is SQIVND (reference sequence). This CDR3 has 12 amino acids. The CDR3 reads CASSIDYTEAFF. CDR3 coding DNA: TGTGCCAGTAGTATAGATTACACTGAAGCTTTCTTT.

This clonotype appeared a few times. CDR3 residues: CASSLGSQETQYF. DNA for the CDR3: TGTGCCAGCAGCCTCGGGAGCCAAGAGACCCAGTACTTC. The rearrangement joins TRBV6-1 to TRBJ2-5; possible D gene TRBD2, 6 bases. V was cut by 6 bases and J by 1 base, with 9 bases left in between. Germline lookup yields CDR1 MNHNS and CDR2 SASEGT. This CDR3 contains 13 residues.

This clonotype has just a few counts. The CDR3 loop reads CASSQEWARSGNTIYF. CDR3 nucleotide sequence: TGCGCCAGCAGCCAAGAGTGGGCCCGCTCTGGAAACACCATATATTTT. The chain recombines TRBV4-1 with TRBJ1-3, with D uncertain. CDR3 size: 16 residues. V dropped 0 bases and J dropped 0 bases, with 9 bases sitting between them. Germline values: CDR1 MGHRA, CDR2 YSYEKL.

This clonotype has more than one count but fewer than ten. V gene TRBV19 combines with J gene TRBJ2-1, with D perhaps TRBD2 (5 bases). V lost 8 bases and J lost 0, with 14 bases in between. CDR1 and CDR2 from the germline V gene are LNHDA and SQIVND (reference sequence). This CDR3 has 15 residues. DNA of the CDR3: TGTGCCAGTGGATTTCCGGGGAGCTCCTACAATGAGCAGTTCTTC. Translated: CASGFPGSSYNEQFF.

The chain links TRBV5-6 to TRBJ2-3; 12 bases map to TRBD2. Germline CDR1 SGHDT, CDR2 YYEEEE. J lost 2 bases, V lost 3 bases, and 10 bases had no gene match. The CDR3 runs to 18 residues. DNA of the CDR3: TGTGCCAGCAGCTACCTAGCGGGAGGGCCTAGCTACACAGATACGCAGTATTTT. Protein sequence: CASSYLAGGPSYTDTQYF.

The J gene is TRBJ2-2, the V gene TRBV30; possibly TRBD2 for D (5 bases). Germline V gives CDR1 GTSNPN, CDR2 SVGIG (reference sequence). V was pared by 4 bases and J by 2 bases, with 8 bases between. The CDR3 is 13 residues long. The CDR3 sequence: CAWTRTNTGELFF. The CDR3, as DNA: TGTGCCTGGACGCGGACTAACACCGGGGAGCTGTTTTTT.

This clonotype was seen a handful of times. This rearrangement joins TRBV24-1 to TRBJ2-3; maybe TRBD2 (5 bases). The CDR3 covers 17 residues. Germline V gene sequence: CDR1 KGHDR, CDR2 SFDVKD. Trimming pared 4 bases from V and 0 bases from J, leaving 16 bases between. This CDR3 reads CATSDQSGPTSTDTQYF. DNA for the CDR3: TGTGCCACCAGTGACCAGAGCGGCCCCACTAGCACAGATACGCAGTATTTT.

CDR3 bases: TGTGCCAGCAGCCCCTATATTAGGCCCAATCAGCCCCAGCATTTT. Translation gives CASSPYIRPNQPQHF. The chain links TRBV7-3 to TRBJ1-5; D gene unclear. Trimming pared 5 bases from V and 3 bases from J, leaving 14 bases between. The CDR3 covers 15 residues. Germline V lookup: CDR1 SGHTA, CDR2 FQGTGA.

This clonotype came up a few times. This sequence joins TRBV20-1 and TRBJ2-1; 7 bases fit TRBD2. This CDR3 region has 17 residues. The V gene's germline CDR1 is DFQATT and CDR2 SNEGSKA (reference sequence). J was trimmed by 5 bases and V by 3 bases; bases with no gene match: 16. CDR3 sequence: CSASDPIVGGPDNEQFF. The CDR3 region has the DNA TGCAGTGCTAGTGATCCCATTGTGGGAGGGCCGGACAATGAGCAGTTCTTC.